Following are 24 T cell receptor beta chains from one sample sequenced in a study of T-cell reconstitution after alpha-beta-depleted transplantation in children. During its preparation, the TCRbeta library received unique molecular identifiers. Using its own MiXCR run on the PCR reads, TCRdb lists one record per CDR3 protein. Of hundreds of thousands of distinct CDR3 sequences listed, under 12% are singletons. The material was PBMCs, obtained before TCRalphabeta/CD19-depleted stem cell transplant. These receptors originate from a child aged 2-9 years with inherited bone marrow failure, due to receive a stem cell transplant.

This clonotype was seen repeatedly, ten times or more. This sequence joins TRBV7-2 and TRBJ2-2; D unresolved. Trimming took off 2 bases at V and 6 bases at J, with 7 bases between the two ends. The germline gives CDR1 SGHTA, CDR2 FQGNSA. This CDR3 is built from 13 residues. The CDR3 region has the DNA TGTGCCAGCAGCTTAAGCAGCCCCGGGGAGCTGTTTTTT. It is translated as CASSLSSPGELFF.

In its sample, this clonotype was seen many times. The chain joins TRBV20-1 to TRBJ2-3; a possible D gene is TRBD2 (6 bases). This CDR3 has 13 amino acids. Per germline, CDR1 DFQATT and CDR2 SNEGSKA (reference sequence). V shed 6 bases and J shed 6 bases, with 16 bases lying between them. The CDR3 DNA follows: TGCAGTGCCCCCCGCGGTAGCGGCGATACGCAGTATTTT. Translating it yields CSAPRGSGDTQYF.

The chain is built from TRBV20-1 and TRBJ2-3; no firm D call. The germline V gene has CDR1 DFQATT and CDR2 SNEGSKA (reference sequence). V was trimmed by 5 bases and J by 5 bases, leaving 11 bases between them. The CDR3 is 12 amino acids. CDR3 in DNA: TGCAGTGCTCCCCCATCCGGAGATACGCAGTATTTT. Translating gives CSAPPSGDTQYF.

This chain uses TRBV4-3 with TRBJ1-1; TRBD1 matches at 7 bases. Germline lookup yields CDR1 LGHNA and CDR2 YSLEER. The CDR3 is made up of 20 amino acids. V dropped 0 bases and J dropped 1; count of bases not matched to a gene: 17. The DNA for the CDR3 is TGCGCCAGCAGCCAAGATCACCCCCTCATCCAGGGGGGGGCGAACACTGAAGCTTTCTTT. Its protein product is CASSQDHPLIQGGANTEAFF.

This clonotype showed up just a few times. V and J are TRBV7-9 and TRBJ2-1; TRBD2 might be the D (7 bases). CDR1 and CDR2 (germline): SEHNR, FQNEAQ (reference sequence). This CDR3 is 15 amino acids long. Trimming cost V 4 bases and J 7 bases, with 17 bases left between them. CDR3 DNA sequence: TGTGCCAGCAGCTGGTTTCGGGGGGCGGATAATGAGCAGTTCTTC. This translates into CASSWFRGADNEQFF. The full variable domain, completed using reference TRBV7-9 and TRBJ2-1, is DTGVSQNPRHKITKRGQNVTFRCDPISEHNRLYWYRQTLGQGPEFLTYFQNEAQLEKSRLLSDRFSAERPKGSFSTLEIQRTEQGDSAMYLCASSWFRGADNEQFFGPGTRLTVL.

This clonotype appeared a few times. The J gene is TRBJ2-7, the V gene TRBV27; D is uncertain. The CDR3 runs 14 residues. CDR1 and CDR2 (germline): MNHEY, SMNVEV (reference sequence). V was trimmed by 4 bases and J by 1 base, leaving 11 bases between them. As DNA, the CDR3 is TGTGCCAGCAGTTCCTTAGGGCTTTCCTACGAGCAGTACTTC. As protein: CASSSLGLSYEQYF.

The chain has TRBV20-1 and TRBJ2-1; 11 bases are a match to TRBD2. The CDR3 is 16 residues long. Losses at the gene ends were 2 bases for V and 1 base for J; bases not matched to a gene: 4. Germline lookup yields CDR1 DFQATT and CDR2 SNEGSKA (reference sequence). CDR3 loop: CSARTGLAGSYNEQFF. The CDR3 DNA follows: TGCAGTGCTAGAACCGGACTAGCGGGTTCCTACAATGAGCAGTTCTTC.

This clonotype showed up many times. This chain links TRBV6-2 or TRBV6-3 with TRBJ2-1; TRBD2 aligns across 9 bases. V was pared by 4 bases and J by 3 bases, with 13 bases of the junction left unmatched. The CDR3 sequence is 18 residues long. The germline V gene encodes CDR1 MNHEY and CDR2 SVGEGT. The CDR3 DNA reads TGTGCCAGCAGTTCCGCTAGCGGGAATCCCTACTACTACAATGAGCAGTTCTTC. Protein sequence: CASSSASGNPYYYNEQFF.

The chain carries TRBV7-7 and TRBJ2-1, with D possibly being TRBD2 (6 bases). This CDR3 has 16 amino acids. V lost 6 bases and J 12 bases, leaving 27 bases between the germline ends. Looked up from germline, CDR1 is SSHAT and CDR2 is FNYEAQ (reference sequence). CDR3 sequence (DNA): TGTGCCAGCAGTCCAAATACCGTTGAGGGAGGTACGGGGCAGTTCTTC. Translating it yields CASSPNTVEGGTGQFF.

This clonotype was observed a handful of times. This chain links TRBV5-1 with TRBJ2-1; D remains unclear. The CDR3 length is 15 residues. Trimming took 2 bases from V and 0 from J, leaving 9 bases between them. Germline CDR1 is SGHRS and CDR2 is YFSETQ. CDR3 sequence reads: CASSFDPDSYNEQFF. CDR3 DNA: TGCGCCAGCAGCTTCGACCCCGACTCCTACAATGAGCAGTTCTTC.

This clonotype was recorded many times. The CDR3 protein is CASSPRFTGELFF. In DNA form, the CDR3 reads TGTGCCAGCAGTCCCCGTTTCACCGGGGAGCTGTTTTTT. V and J are TRBV12-3 or TRBV12-4 and TRBJ2-2; no reliable D call. The CDR3 extends over 13 amino acids. V lost 5 bases and J 4 bases, leaving 8 bases between the germline ends.

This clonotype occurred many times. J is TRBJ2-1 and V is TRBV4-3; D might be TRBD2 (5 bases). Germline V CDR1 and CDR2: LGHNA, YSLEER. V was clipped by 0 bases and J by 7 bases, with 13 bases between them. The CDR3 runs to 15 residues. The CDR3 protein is CASSQDRTSGNEQFF. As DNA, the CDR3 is TGCGCCAGCAGCCAAGATAGGACTTCAGGAAATGAGCAGTTCTTC.

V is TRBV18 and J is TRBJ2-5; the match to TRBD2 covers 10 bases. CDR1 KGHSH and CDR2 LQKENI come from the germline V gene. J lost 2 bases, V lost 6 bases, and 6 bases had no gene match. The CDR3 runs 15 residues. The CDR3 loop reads CASSAAGGGQETQYF. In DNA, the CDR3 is TGTGCCAGCTCCGCAGCGGGAGGGGGTCAAGAGACCCAGTACTTC.

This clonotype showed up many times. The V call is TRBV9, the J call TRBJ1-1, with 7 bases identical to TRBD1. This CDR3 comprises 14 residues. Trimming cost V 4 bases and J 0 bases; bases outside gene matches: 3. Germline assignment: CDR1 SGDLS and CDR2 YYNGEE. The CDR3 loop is CASSSGTVNTEAFF. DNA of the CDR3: TGTGCCAGCAGCTCCGGGACAGTGAACACTGAAGCTTTCTTT.

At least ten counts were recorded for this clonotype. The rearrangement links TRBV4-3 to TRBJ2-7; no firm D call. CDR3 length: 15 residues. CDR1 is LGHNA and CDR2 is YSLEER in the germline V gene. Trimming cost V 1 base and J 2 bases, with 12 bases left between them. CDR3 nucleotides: TGCGCCAGCAGCCAAGTGATGGACCCTACCTACGAGCAGTACTTC. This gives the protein CASSQVMDPTYEQYF.

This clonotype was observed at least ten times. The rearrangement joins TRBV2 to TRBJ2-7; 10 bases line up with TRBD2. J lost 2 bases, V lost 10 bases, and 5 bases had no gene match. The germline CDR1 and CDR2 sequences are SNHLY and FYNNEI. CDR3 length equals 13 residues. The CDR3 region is CAIESGRAYEQYF. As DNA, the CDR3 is TGTGCCATCGAAAGCGGGAGGGCCTACGAGCAGTACTTC.

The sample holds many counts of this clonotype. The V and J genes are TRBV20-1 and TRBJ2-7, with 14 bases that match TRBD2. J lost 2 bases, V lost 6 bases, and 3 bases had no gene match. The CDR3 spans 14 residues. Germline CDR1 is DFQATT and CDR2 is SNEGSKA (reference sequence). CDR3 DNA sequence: TGCAGTGCCAGACTAGCGGGAGGGGCCTACGAGCAGTACTTC. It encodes CSARLAGGAYEQYF.

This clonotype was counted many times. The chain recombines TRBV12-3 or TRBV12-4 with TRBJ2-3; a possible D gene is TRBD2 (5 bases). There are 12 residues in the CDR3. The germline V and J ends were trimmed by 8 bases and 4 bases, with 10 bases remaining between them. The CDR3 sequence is CASLGSADTQYF. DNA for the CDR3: TGTGCCAGCTTAGGGAGCGCAGATACGCAGTATTTT.

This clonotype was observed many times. This CDR3 reads CASSLGFSETQYF. The CDR3 nucleotides read TGCGCCAGCAGCTTGGGGTTTTCAGAGACCCAGTACTTC. The chain recombines TRBV5-1 with TRBJ2-5, with D uncertain. Trimming shortened V by 0 bases and J by 4 bases, and 7 bases separated the two germline ends. CDR3 size: 13 residues. Germline V gene lookup returns CDR1 SGHRS and CDR2 YFSETQ.

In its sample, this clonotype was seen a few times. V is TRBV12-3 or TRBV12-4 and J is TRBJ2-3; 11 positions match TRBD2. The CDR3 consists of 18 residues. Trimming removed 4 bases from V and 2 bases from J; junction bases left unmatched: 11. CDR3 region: CASSSTSRTSGFTDTQYF. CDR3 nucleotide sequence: TGTGCCAGCAGTTCCACGAGCCGGACTAGCGGGTTCACAGATACGCAGTATTTT.

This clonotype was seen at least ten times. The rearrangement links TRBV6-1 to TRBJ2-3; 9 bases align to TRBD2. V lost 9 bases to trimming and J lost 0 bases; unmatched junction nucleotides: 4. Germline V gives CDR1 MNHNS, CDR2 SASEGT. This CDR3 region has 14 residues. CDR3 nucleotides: TGTGCCAGTAAGCGGGAGGCGAGCACAGATACGCAGTATTTT. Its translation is CASKREASTDTQYF.

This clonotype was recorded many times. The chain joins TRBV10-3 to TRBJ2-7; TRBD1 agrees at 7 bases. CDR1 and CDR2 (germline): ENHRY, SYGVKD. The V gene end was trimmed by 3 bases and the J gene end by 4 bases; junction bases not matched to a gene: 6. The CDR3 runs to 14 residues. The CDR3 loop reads CAISEGGRDYEQYF. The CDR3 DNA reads TGTGCCATCAGTGAAGGGGGCCGAGATTACGAGCAGTACTTC.

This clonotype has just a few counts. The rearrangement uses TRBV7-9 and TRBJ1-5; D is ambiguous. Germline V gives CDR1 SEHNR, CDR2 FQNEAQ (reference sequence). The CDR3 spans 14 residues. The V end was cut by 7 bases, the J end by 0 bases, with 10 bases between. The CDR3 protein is CASIALSSNQPQHF. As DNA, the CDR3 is TGTGCCAGCATCGCCCTTTCTAGCAATCAGCCCCAGCATTTT.

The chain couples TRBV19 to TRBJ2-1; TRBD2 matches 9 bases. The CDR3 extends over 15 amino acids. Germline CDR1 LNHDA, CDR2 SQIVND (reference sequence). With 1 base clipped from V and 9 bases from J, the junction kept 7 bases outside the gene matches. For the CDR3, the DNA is TGTGCCAGTAGTATAGCGCTAGCGGGAAGGGGTGAGCAGTTCTTC. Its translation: CASSIALAGRGEQFF.